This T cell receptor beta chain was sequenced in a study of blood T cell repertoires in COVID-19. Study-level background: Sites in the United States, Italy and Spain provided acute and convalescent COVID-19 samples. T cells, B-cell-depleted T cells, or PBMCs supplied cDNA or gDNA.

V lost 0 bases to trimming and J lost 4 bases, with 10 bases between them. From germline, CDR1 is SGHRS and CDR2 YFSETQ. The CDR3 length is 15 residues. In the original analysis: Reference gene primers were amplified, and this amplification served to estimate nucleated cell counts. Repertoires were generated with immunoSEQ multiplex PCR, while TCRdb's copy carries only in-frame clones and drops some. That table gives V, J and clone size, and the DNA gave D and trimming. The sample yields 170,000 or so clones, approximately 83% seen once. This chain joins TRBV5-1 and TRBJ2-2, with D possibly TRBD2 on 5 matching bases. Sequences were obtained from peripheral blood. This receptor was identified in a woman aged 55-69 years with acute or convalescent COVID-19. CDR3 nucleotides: TGCGCCAGCAGCTTGGGTGGACTTGTCACCGGGGAGCTGTTTTTT. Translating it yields CASSLGGLVTGELFF.